The 29 T cell receptor beta chains presented below share a single source sample, sequenced in a study of blood T cell repertoires in COVID-19. Only in-frame clones appear in the TCRdb table, and some are missing; sequencing was by immunoSEQ multiplex PCR. The top ten hold about a tenth of the sample, which has some 28,000 clones, around 90% seen once. Material for sequencing was peripheral blood. The receptors here all came from a human donor in a cohort sampled during active COVID-19.

This clone was found once. The chain uses TRBV5-8 and TRBJ1-5; possibly TRBD1 for D (5 bases). The V end lost 2 bases, the J end lost 0 bases, and 12 bases lay between the germline ends. Germline lookup yields CDR1 SGHTS and CDR2 YDEGEE. CDR3 length: 16 residues. The CDR3 spells CASSFLQVYSNQPQHF. The CDR3 DNA is TGTGCCAGCAGCTTTCTACAGGTTTATAGCAATCAGCCCCAGCATTTT.

J is TRBJ2-7 and V is TRBV9, with TRBD2 as a possible D gene (5 bases). Germline V gene data show CDR1 as SGDLS and CDR2 as YYNGEE. This CDR3 has 13 amino acids. V dropped 3 bases and J dropped 6 bases, with 13 bases sitting between them. CDR3 amino acids: CASSDARGSEQYF. CDR3 coding DNA: TGTGCCAGCAGCGACGCGCGCGGGTCCGAGCAGTACTTC.

The chain links TRBV5-1 to TRBJ1-2; D unclear. This CDR3 spans 14 amino acids. Trimming removed 0 bases at V and 6 bases at J, with 12 bases between. CDR1 and CDR2 (germline): SGHRS, YFSETQ. CDR3 sequence reads: CASSLDEGRDGYTF. For the CDR3, the DNA is TGCGCCAGCAGCTTGGACGAGGGCAGAGATGGCTACACCTTC.

This chain joins TRBV10-2 and TRBJ2-7; 10 bases are shared with TRBD2. The trim removed 3 bases at V and 2 bases at J, leaving 1 base unmatched. This CDR3 contains 14 residues. The germline V gene has CDR1 WSHSY and CDR2 SAAADI. The CDR3 protein is CASSELAGTYEQYF. As DNA, the CDR3 is TGCGCCAGCAGTGAACTAGCGGGGACCTACGAGCAGTACTTC.

J is TRBJ2-1 and V is TRBV2; perhaps TRBD1 as D (6 bases). The CDR3 has 12 amino acids. From germline, CDR1 is SNHLY and CDR2 FYNNEI. Trimming removed 7 bases from V and 7 bases from J, with 11 bases in between. The CDR3 nucleotides read TGTGCCAGCATCTGGGGGCAGAATGAGCAGTTCTTC. Its protein product is CASIWGQNEQFF.

The chain links TRBV19 to TRBJ2-2; 7 bases align to TRBD2. Germline lookup yields CDR1 LNHDA and CDR2 SQIVND (reference sequence). V lost 1 base and J lost 3; bases outside the gene matches: 5. CDR3 length: 16 residues. The CDR3 DNA sequence: TGTGCCAGTAGTATAGGCGGGACTACTTACACCGGGGAGCTGTTTTTT. It is translated as CASSIGGTTYTGELFF.

This CDR3 is CASSENSLLGYTF. The CDR3 DNA reads TGTGCCAGCAGTGAAAATTCTCTTCTTGGCTACACCTTC. The rearrangement uses TRBV2 and TRBJ1-2; D remains unclear. V was pared by 2 bases and J by 7 bases, with 11 bases between. Germline CDR1 reads SNHLY; CDR2 reads FYNNEI. The CDR3 sequence is 13 residues long.

The V call is TRBV18, the J call TRBJ1-2; D unclear. Germline V gives CDR1 KGHSH, CDR2 LQKENI. The CDR3 spans 14 residues. Trimming took 5 bases from V and 1 from J, leaving 11 bases between them. The CDR3 DNA sequence: TGTGCCAGCTCAACAACCGGGGATAACTATGGCTACACCTTC. Translated: CASSTTGDNYGYTF.

A single count supports this clone. V is TRBV3-1 (or the pseudogene TRBV3-2) and J is TRBJ2-1; TRBD2 matches at 8 bases. V was clipped by 4 bases and J by 9 bases; unmatched bases: 5. The CDR3 has 13 amino acids. CDR1 is LGHDT, CDR2 YNNKEL, per germline (reference sequence). The CDR3 loop is CASSLGLAGEQFF. DNA of the CDR3: TGTGCCAGCAGCCTCGGACTAGCCGGTGAGCAGTTCTTC.

This chain links TRBV3-1 (or the pseudogene TRBV3-2) with TRBJ1-2; D ambiguous. V was cut by 0 bases and J by 8 bases, with 13 bases left in between. Germline V gene lookup returns CDR1 LGHDT and CDR2 YNNKEL (reference sequence). The length of the CDR3 is 14 residues. CDR3 nucleotide sequence: TGTGCCAGCAGCCAAGAGAACTCGGGATTAGGCTACACCTTC. Translating gives CASSQENSGLGYTF.

The J gene is TRBJ2-1, the V gene TRBV5-6, with 7 bases aligning to TRBD1. From germline, CDR1 is SGHDT and CDR2 YYEEEE. V dropped 5 bases and J dropped 8; count of bases not matched to a gene: 1. CDR3 length: 11 amino acids. The CDR3 DNA sequence: TGTGCCAGCAGTCAGGGGGATGAGCAGTTCTTC. Translating gives CASSQGDEQFF.

The chain employs TRBV5-1 and TRBJ2-5; a weak D match, TRBD1 (6 bases). CDR3 length: 15 residues. Trimming took 0 bases from V and 2 from J, leaving 11 bases between them. CDR1 and CDR2 from the germline V gene are SGHRS and YFSETQ. CDR3 loop: CASSLVSTGQETQYF. The CDR3 nucleotides are TGCGCCAGCAGCTTGGTGTCCACAGGGCAAGAGACCCAGTACTTC.

This sequence joins TRBV6-6 and TRBJ1-1, with a tentative D call TRBD1 (5 bases). Between the trimmed V and J ends, which lost 7 bases and 0 bases, there was a span of 9 bases. The germline CDR1 and CDR2 sequences are MNHNY and SVGAGI (reference sequence). This CDR3 is 13 amino acids long. CDR3 loop: CASTPGVNTEAFF. CDR3 DNA: TGTGCCAGCACCCCGGGGGTGAACACTGAAGCTTTCTTT.

V usage is TRBV7-3 and J usage is TRBJ2-3; TRBD2 might be the D (6 bases). Germline CDR1 reads SGHTA; CDR2 reads FQGTGA. Trimming pared 8 bases from V and 0 bases from J, leaving 15 bases between. The CDR3 length is 15 residues. This CDR3 is CASGGLITSTDTQYF. The CDR3 DNA reads as TGTGCCAGCGGGGGACTTATCACTAGCACAGATACGCAGTATTTT.

This chain connects TRBV5-1 to TRBJ2-2, with 11 bases fitting TRBD2. The CDR3 totals 16 residues. V was pared by 3 bases and J by 4 bases, with 5 bases of the junction left unmatched. Germline V gene lookup returns CDR1 SGHRS and CDR2 YFSETQ. This CDR3 reads CASSSPSGGSTGELFF. DNA for the CDR3: TGCGCCAGCAGCTCGCCTAGCGGGGGGAGCACCGGGGAGCTGTTTTTT. The variable domain in full, with the rest retrieved from reference TRBV5-1 and TRBJ2-2, is KAGVTQTPRYLIKTRGQQVTLSCSPISGHRSVSWYQQTPGQGLQFLFEYFSETQRNKGNFPGRFSGRQFSNSRSEMNVSTLELGDSALYLCASSSPSGGSTGELFFGEGSRLTVL.

The CDR3 is CASSLVVAGGYNEQFF. In DNA form, the CDR3 reads TGCGCCAGCAGCTTGGTGGTAGCGGGAGGGTACAATGAGCAGTTCTTC. The chain carries TRBV5-1 and TRBJ2-1, with 11 nucleotides matching TRBD2. V trimming: 0 bases; J trimming: 4 bases; junction bases outside the gene matches: 3. From germline, CDR1 is SGHRS and CDR2 YFSETQ. CDR3 length: 16 residues.

The chain links TRBV18 to TRBJ2-5; a possible D gene is TRBD2 (5 bases). Trimming shortened V by 3 bases and J by 6 bases, and 14 bases separated the two germline ends. Germline CDR1 KGHSH, CDR2 LQKENI. This CDR3 contains 14 residues. In DNA form, the CDR3 reads TGTGCCAGCTCACCCGGGGAAGGCGTGCAGACCCAGTACTTC. This gives the protein CASSPGEGVQTQYF.

V usage is TRBV6-2 or TRBV6-3 and J usage is TRBJ1-6; no clear D. The V end lost 2 bases, the J end lost 9 bases, and 5 bases lay between the germline ends. The length of the CDR3 is 12 residues. In germline, CDR1 is MNHEY, CDR2 SVGEGT. The DNA for the CDR3 is TGTGCCAGCAGTTACCCCCTTTCACCCCTCCACTTT. It encodes CASSYPLSPLHF.

This clone was counted between two and nine times. The chain combines TRBV18 with TRBJ2-2; the match to TRBD2 covers 13 bases. Unmatched junction bases numbered 6, after V lost 4 bases and J lost 1 base. The CDR3 is made up of 18 amino acids. Germline-derived CDR1 and CDR2 are KGHSH and LQKENI. CDR3 DNA: TGTGCCAGCTCACAGCTCGGGACTAGCGGGATGAACACCGGGGAGCTGTTTTTT. This translates into CASSQLGTSGMNTGELFF.

This rearrangement joins TRBV15 to TRBJ1-3; D gene uncertain. CDR1 is LNHNV, CDR2 YYDKDF, per germline (reference sequence). Trimming shortened V by 0 bases and J by 0 bases, and 3 bases separated the two germline ends. This CDR3 is built from 14 residues. The CDR3 protein is CATSRESSGNTIYF. In DNA form, the CDR3 reads TGTGCCACCAGCAGAGAGAGCTCTGGAAACACCATATATTTT. The full variable domain, with the rest looked up from reference TRBV15 and TRBJ1-3, is DAMVIQNPRYQVTQFGKPVTLSCSQTLNHNVMYWYQQKSSQAPKLLFHYYDKDFNNEADTPDNFQSRRPNTSFCFLDIRSPGLGDTAMYLCATSRESSGNTIYFGEGSWLTVV.

This sequence joins TRBV6-6 and TRBJ1-5, with unresolved D. Germline V gives CDR1 MNHNY, CDR2 SVGAGI (reference sequence). The CDR3 runs to 15 residues. Trimming removed 1 base from V and 0 bases from J, with 7 bases in between. CDR3 bases: TGTGCCAGCAGTTACTTGTCCCATAGCAATCAGCCCCAGCATTTT. Its translation: CASSYLSHSNQPQHF.

The chain is built from TRBV27 and TRBJ2-7, with 9 bases fitting TRBD1. The germline V gene has CDR1 MNHEY and CDR2 SMNVEV (reference sequence). This CDR3 spans 14 amino acids. V shed 6 bases, J shed 7 bases, and the junction held 10 bases outside the gene matches. For the CDR3, the DNA is TGTGCCAGCAGGTCGACAGGGGGGCCTAGGGAGCAGTACTTC. Residues: CASRSTGGPREQYF.

The genes are TRBV7-9 and TRBJ2-1, with 13 nucleotides matching TRBD2. The CDR3 consists of 15 residues. CDR1 SEHNR and CDR2 FQNEAQ come from the germline V gene (reference sequence). With V trimmed by 3 bases and J by 7 bases, 3 bases remained unmatched. This CDR3 reads CASSFGTSGINEQFF. DNA for the CDR3: TGTGCCAGCAGCTTCGGGACTAGCGGGATTAATGAGCAGTTCTTC.

This chain uses TRBV7-9 with TRBJ1-2; D unclear. Germline values: CDR1 SEHNR, CDR2 FQNEAQ (reference sequence). The CDR3 runs to 13 residues. V dropped 5 bases and J dropped 3 bases, with 10 bases sitting between them. DNA of the CDR3: TGTGCCAGCAGCGCTGGACTGTACTATGGCTACACCTTC. It encodes CASSAGLYYGYTF.

V is TRBV27 and J is TRBJ2-2, with 11 bases fitting TRBD2. V was pared by 5 bases and J by 1 base, with 6 bases of the junction left unmatched. The germline gives CDR1 MNHEY, CDR2 SMNVEV (reference sequence). The CDR3 has 17 residues. In DNA form, the CDR3 reads TGTGCCAGCAGTAGAGTGGGACTAGCGGAGAACACCGGGGAGCTGTTTTTT. The encoded protein is CASSRVGLAENTGELFF.

This chain uses TRBV11-2 with TRBJ2-3; 8 bases match TRBD2. Germline V lookup: CDR1 SGHAT, CDR2 FQNNGV. With 0 bases clipped from V and 6 bases from J, the junction kept 8 bases outside the gene matches. This CDR3 has 16 amino acids. CDR3: CASSLEFGTSLDTQYF. The CDR3 nucleotides read TGTGCCAGCAGCTTAGAGTTCGGGACTAGTCTTGATACGCAGTATTTT.

This clone was picked up a small number of times. The chain couples TRBV2 to TRBJ1-4; D remains ambiguous. Trimming stripped 5 bases from V and 1 base from J, with 5 bases between. CDR1 and CDR2 (germline): SNHLY, FYNNEI. The CDR3 is 13 residues long. CDR3 protein: CASSSRTNEKLFF. CDR3 coding DNA: TGTGCCAGCAGTTCGAGAACTAATGAAAAACTGTTTTTT.

V and J are TRBV5-1 and TRBJ1-1; TRBD1 matches at 8 bases. This CDR3 is built from 14 residues. Germline V CDR1 and CDR2: SGHRS, YFSETQ. J gave up 11 bases and V 2 bases, and 11 bases lay outside the gene matches. The CDR3 region is CASSLAETGGDAFF. DNA of the CDR3: TGCGCCAGCAGCTTAGCTGAAACAGGGGGGGATGCTTTCTTT. The full variable domain, rest sourced from reference TRBV5-1 and TRBJ1-1, is KAGVTQTPRYLIKTRGQQVTLSCSPISGHRSVSWYQQTPGQGLQFLFEYFSETQRNKGNFPGRFSGRQFSNSRSEMNVSTLELGDSALYLCASSLAETGGDAFFGQGTRLTVV.

This clone was picked up one time. The V call is TRBV2, the J call TRBJ2-2, with TRBD2 identical over 10 bases. The J segment lost 6 bases and the V segment lost 2 bases, leaving 3 bases of the junction unmatched. Germline V lookup: CDR1 SNHLY, CDR2 FYNNEI. CDR3 size: 15 residues. CDR3 DNA: TGTGCCAGCAGTGAAAGCGGGAGGGCCGCCGGGGAGCTGTTTTTT. Translating it yields CASSESGRAAGELFF.